Shown below are 15 T cell receptor beta chains from a single sample sequenced in a study of chemoradiotherapy in HPV16-positive cancers. Measured with immunoSEQ multiplex PCR; TCRdb has only the in-frame clones, and not every one. The sample records approximately 15,000 clones, around 90% being singletons. The material sequenced was blood, taken from a patient who underwent chemoradiotherapy. All receptors come from a human donor with HPV-associated anogenital cancer.

The chain is built from TRBV6-1 and TRBJ2-5; D unclear. The germline CDR1 and CDR2 sequences are MNHNS and SASEGT. Trimming took off 1 base at V and 5 bases at J, with 14 bases between the two ends. The CDR3 loop spans 15 amino acids. The CDR3 region has the DNA TGTGCCAGCAGTGAAGGCACAGTAATAGCTGAGACCCAGTACTTC. Protein product: CASSEGTVIAETQYF.

The chain uses TRBV29-1 and TRBJ1-1; TRBD1 might be the D (6 bases). From germline, CDR1 is SQVTM and CDR2 ANQGSEA. Trimming took 6 bases from V and 2 from J, leaving 16 bases between them. The CDR3 spans 14 residues. The CDR3 bases are TGCAGCGTGGCCCTGGGGACAAGAAACACTGAAGCTTTCTTT. Residues: CSVALGTRNTEAFF.

The chain recombines TRBV28 with TRBJ1-2; weak D call: TRBD1 (5 bases). Germline CDR1 MDHEN, CDR2 SYDVKM. V lost 0 bases and J lost 8, with 10 bases in between. The CDR3 is 13 residues long. CDR3 in amino acids: CASSLWAGRGYTF. The CDR3 DNA sequence: TGTGCCAGCAGTTTATGGGCAGGGAGGGGCTACACCTTC.

This clone was detected once. The chain combines TRBV15 with TRBJ1-4; possibly TRBD1 for D (5 bases). CDR1 is LNHNV, CDR2 YYDKDF, per germline (reference sequence). V was pared by 0 bases and J by 3 bases, with 8 bases between. The CDR3 covers 15 residues. CDR3 sequence (DNA): TGTGCCACCAGCAGAGATGGGGGACCTAATGAAAAACTGTTTTTT. Protein: CATSRDGGPNEKLFF.

The chain is built from TRBV19 and TRBJ2-7; D gene unclear. Germline V gene sequence: CDR1 LNHDA, CDR2 SQIVND (reference sequence). This CDR3 has 13 residues. Trimming took 11 bases from V and 0 from J, leaving 14 bases between them. This CDR3 is CACTKTVSYEQYF. CDR3 nucleotide sequence: TGTGCCTGTACCAAAACAGTCTCCTACGAGCAGTACTTC.

V is TRBV4-1 and J is TRBJ2-7; 11 nucleotides match TRBD2. Germline CDR1 and CDR2: MGHRA and YSYEKL. V shed 0 bases and J 0 bases; nucleotides not matched to a gene: 10. The CDR3 contains 19 residues. DNA of the CDR3: TGCGCCAGCAGCCAAGAGGTAGGACTAGCGGGCGTAAGCTCCTACGAGCAGTACTTC. Amino acids: CASSQEVGLAGVSSYEQYF.

The CDR3 region is CASSLGRAYEQYF. The CDR3, as DNA: TGTGCCAGCAGTTTGGGGAGGGCGTACGAGCAGTACTTC. The chain recombines TRBV28 with TRBJ2-7; TRBD2 aligns across 7 bases. Germline assignment: CDR1 MDHEN and CDR2 SYDVKM. Trimming at V came to 3 bases and at J to 4 bases, leaving 3 bases not matched to a gene. The CDR3 has 13 residues.

The rearrangement joins TRBV6-6 to TRBJ1-5; TRBD1 matches at 10 bases. The junction had 11 bases not matched to a gene; V was cut back by 6 bases and J by 6 bases. Looked up from germline, CDR1 is MNHNY and CDR2 is SVGAGI (reference sequence). The CDR3 is 16 residues long. The CDR3 DNA reads TGTGCCAGCAGCCGCGCTGGGGGACAGGGGTTTCAGCCCCAGCATTTT. Amino acid sequence: CASSRAGGQGFQPQHF.

The DNA for the CDR3 is TGTGCCACCGGCCCAGGGAACACAGATACGCAGTATTTT. Protein product: CATGPGNTDTQYF. The chain recombines TRBV19 with TRBJ2-3, with a possible D match to TRBD1 (5 bases). Germline V CDR1 and CDR2: LNHDA, SQIVND (reference sequence). Between the trimmed V and J ends, which lost 10 bases and 2 bases, there was a span of 13 bases. This CDR3 comprises 13 residues. Together with reference TRBV19 and TRBJ2-3, the CDR3 gives the full variable domain: DGGITQSPKYLFRKEGQNVTLSCEQNLNHDAMYWYRQDPGQGLRLIYYSQIVNDFQKGDIAEGYSVSREKKESFPLTVTSAQKNPTAFYLCATGPGNTDTQYFGPGTRLTVL.

This clone has only one observation. This chain uses TRBV4-1 with TRBJ1-3, with D uncertain. This CDR3 is built from 14 residues. Germline CDR1 reads MGHRA; CDR2 reads YSYEKL. The V end was cut by 3 bases, the J end by 0 bases, with 6 bases between. CDR3 coding DNA: TGCGCCAGCAGCCAGCTACTCTCTGGAAACACCATATATTTT. Translation gives CASSQLLSGNTIYF.

The table lists this clone with a few counts. The chain carries TRBV7-6 and TRBJ2-1; D might be TRBD1 (5 bases). Germline CDR1 SGHVS, CDR2 FNYEAQ. Deletions cut 1 base from V and 2 bases from J, with 12 bases between. The CDR3 has 16 residues. The CDR3 spells CASSLVGQGAYNEQFF. CDR3 coding DNA: TGTGCCAGCAGCTTAGTGGGCCAGGGCGCCTACAATGAGCAGTTCTTC.

The chain links TRBV6-1 to TRBJ1-2; D uncertain. The CDR3 has 14 residues. V was trimmed by 5 bases and J by 0 bases, leaving 10 bases between them. Germline CDR1 MNHNS, CDR2 SASEGT. For the CDR3, the DNA is TGTGCCAGCAGTCCAGCGGGCTCTAACTATGGCTACACCTTC. Translating it yields CASSPAGSNYGYTF.

This clone was counted once. The chain joins TRBV9 to TRBJ1-4; a weak D match, TRBD1 (5 bases). The V and J ends lost 0 bases and 0 bases respectively, with 12 bases between them. This CDR3 contains 17 residues. CDR1 is SGDLS, CDR2 YYNGEE, per germline. The CDR3 spells CASSVGQLSATNEKLFF. The CDR3 nucleotides read TGTGCCAGCAGCGTAGGACAGCTTAGTGCAACTAATGAAAAACTGTTTTTT. The entire variable domain, with the rest obtained from reference TRBV9 and TRBJ1-4, is as follows: DSGVTQTPKHLITATGQRVTLRCSPRSGDLSVYWYQQSLDQGLQFLIQYYNGEERAKGNILERFSAQQFPDLHSELNLSSLELGDSALYFCASSVGQLSATNEKLFFGSGTQLSVL.

This rearrangement joins TRBV28 to TRBJ2-5; no clear D. The germline V gene encodes CDR1 MDHEN and CDR2 SYDVKM. This CDR3 has 15 residues. V lost 6 bases to trimming and J lost 5 bases, with 19 bases between them. The CDR3 DNA is TGTGCCAGCAGGATGAGACCCTTTTCGCGGGAGACCCAGTACTTC. Translation: CASRMRPFSRETQYF.

The chain has TRBV18 and TRBJ2-3, with TRBD1 identical over 10 bases. Trimming at V came to 2 bases and at J to 4 bases, leaving 6 bases not matched to a gene. The CDR3 contains 16 residues. The germline V gene encodes CDR1 KGHSH and CDR2 LQKENI. CDR3 nucleotide sequence: TGTGCCAGCTCACCATCGACAGGGGGCTGGGCAGATACGCAGTATTTT. Its translation is CASSPSTGGWADTQYF.